These 30 T cell receptor beta chains originate from one sample sequenced in a study of shared clonotypes between healthy human individuals (TCRdb year 2020). The library was generated by the immunoSEQ multiplex PCR assay. TCRdb mirrors the immuneACCESS table, restricted to in-frame sequences. Some clones are absent from its copies; in checked studies, under half trace to an unresolved V gene, and the reason for the others is unknown. Here the sample has approximately 640,000 clones; approximately 75% occur a single time. In total, the top ten clones hold around 1.8% of the sample. Sequenced: memory CD4+ T cells sorted from blood. What the cell subset or site label conveys for this sample: CD45RA-negative fraction. These receptors came from a woman in her 30s in good health.

The genes are TRBV19 and TRBJ2-1; the D gene is possibly TRBD2 (5 bases). Germline loops: CDR1 LNHDA, CDR2 SQIVND (reference sequence). CDR3 length equals 16 residues. V was trimmed by 5 bases and J by 1 base, leaving 15 bases between them. In DNA form, the CDR3 reads TGTGCCAGTAGTGTCCTTCATGGGGAGTCCTACAATGAGCAGTTCTTC. This sequence encodes CASSVLHGESYNEQFF.

The chain recombines TRBV19 with TRBJ2-7, with 9 bases identical to TRBD2. CDR3 length: 15 amino acids. V trimming: 5 bases; J trimming: 6 bases; junction bases outside the gene matches: 11. The germline V gene has CDR1 LNHDA and CDR2 SQIVND (reference sequence). CDR3 sequence: CASSPRTSAKFEQYF. DNA for the CDR3: TGTGCCAGTAGTCCCCGGACTAGCGCCAAATTCGAGCAGTACTTC.

The chain is built from TRBV11-1 and TRBJ2-2; perhaps TRBD2 as D (6 bases). CDR3 length: 16 residues. Germline loops: CDR1 SGHAT, CDR2 FQDESV (reference sequence). The V end was cut by 5 bases, the J end by 0 bases, with 13 bases between. The DNA of the CDR3 is TGTGCCAGCAGCCCGCTAGCGCCACCGAACACCGGGGAGCTGTTTTTT. Residues: CASSPLAPPNTGELFF. The full variable domain, its missing parts supplied by reference TRBV11-1 and TRBJ2-2, is EAEVAQSPRYKITEKSQAVAFWCDPISGHATLYWYRQILGQGPELLVQFQDESVVDDSQLPKDRFSAERLKGVDSTLKIQPAELGDSAMYLCASSPLAPPNTGELFFGEGSRLTVL.

The chain couples TRBV28 to TRBJ1-5, with 12 positions matching TRBD1. This CDR3 has 14 residues. V gave up 6 bases and J gave up 5 bases; unmatched junction bases: 2. Germline CDR1 reads MDHEN; CDR2 reads SYDVKM. The CDR3 here is CASRGTGGYQPQHF. CDR3 nucleotides: TGTGCCAGCAGGGGGACAGGGGGCTATCAGCCCCAGCATTTT.

The chain links TRBV5-6 to TRBJ2-3; no clear D. This CDR3 is 15 amino acids long. Germline V gene lookup returns CDR1 SGHDT and CDR2 YYEEEE. Trimming took off 4 bases at V and 0 bases at J, with 12 bases between the two ends. As DNA, the CDR3 is TGTGCCAGCAGCCCCTTGGCCTCAAGCACAGATACGCAGTATTTT. This gives the protein CASSPLASSTDTQYF.

This clone showed up many times. The chain employs TRBV29-1 and TRBJ1-2; 9 nucleotides line up with TRBD1. Germline V lookup: CDR1 SQVTM, CDR2 ANQGSEA. Germline trimming cut 4 bases from V and 2 bases from J; bases unmatched to any gene: 2. This CDR3 is 13 amino acids long. CDR3 loop: CSVGGTGNYGYTF. The CDR3 DNA follows: TGCAGCGTTGGGGGGACAGGGAACTATGGCTACACCTTC.

The J gene is TRBJ2-1, the V gene TRBV9; TRBD2 agrees at 10 bases. From germline, CDR1 is SGDLS and CDR2 YYNGEE. This CDR3 contains 17 residues. J lost 7 bases, V lost 0 bases, and 10 bases had no gene match. CDR3 sequence reads: CASSVAGGSGRGNEQFF. For the CDR3, the DNA is TGTGCCAGCAGCGTAGCTGGGGGGAGCGGGAGGGGGAATGAGCAGTTCTTC.

The chain links TRBV18 to TRBJ2-7; 10 bases align to TRBD1. The CDR3 runs to 13 residues. CDR1 KGHSH and CDR2 LQKENI come from the germline V gene. V dropped 4 bases and J dropped 6; count of bases not matched to a gene: 3. This chain's CDR3 is CASSQGQGFEQYF. The CDR3 nucleotides are TGTGCCAGCTCACAGGGACAGGGGTTCGAGCAGTACTTC.

The V call is TRBV16, the J call TRBJ2-1; no firm D call. Germline V gene sequence: CDR1 KGHSY, CDR2 FQNENV. V shed 4 bases and J shed 2 bases, with 6 bases lying between them. This CDR3 is 13 amino acids long. Here the CDR3 DNA reads TGTGCCAGCAGCCCTGACACCTACAATGAGCAGTTCTTC. This codes for CASSPDTYNEQFF.

The rearrangement links TRBV18 to TRBJ2-6; the D is unclear. Between the trimmed V and J ends, which lost 3 bases and 0 bases, there was a span of 6 bases. The CDR3 is 15 residues long. Per germline, CDR1 KGHSH and CDR2 LQKENI. The CDR3 protein is CASSPVASGANVLTF. CDR3 nucleotide sequence: TGTGCCAGCTCACCTGTTGCCTCTGGGGCCAACGTCCTGACTTTC.

This chain uses TRBV19 with TRBJ1-5, with a tentative D call TRBD1 (6 bases). Germline V CDR1 and CDR2: LNHDA, SQIVND (reference sequence). The CDR3 contains 14 residues. Trimming left V 7 bases short and J 2 bases short, with 12 bases between. As DNA, the CDR3 is TGTGCCAGTAAGTCGGGGGCAGGCAATCAGCCCCAGCATTTT. Its protein is CASKSGAGNQPQHF.

There are a few counts of this clone. This chain connects TRBV4-1 to TRBJ2-3; D unresolved. The V end lost 0 bases, the J end lost 0 bases, and 4 bases lay between the germline ends. Germline V gene data show CDR1 as MGHRA and CDR2 as YSYEKL. The CDR3 length is 14 residues. CDR3: CASSQEGSTDTQYF. The CDR3 nucleotides read TGCGCCAGCAGCCAAGAAGGGAGCACAGATACGCAGTATTTT.

The chain employs TRBV10-1 and TRBJ2-3; D gene ambiguous. This CDR3 is built from 13 residues. The V end lost 0 bases, the J end lost 0 bases, and 1 base lay between the germline ends. Germline values: CDR1 WNHNN, CDR2 SYGVQD (reference sequence). CDR3 residues: CASSESSTDTQYF. CDR3 DNA sequence: TGCGCCAGCAGTGAGTCAAGCACAGATACGCAGTATTTT.

The rearrangement joins TRBV11-2 to TRBJ2-7; 9 positions agree with TRBD2. Germline V gene sequence: CDR1 SGHAT, CDR2 FQNNGV. The ends lost 5 bases at V and 2 bases at J; junction bases unmatched: 10. The CDR3 has 16 residues. The CDR3 loop reads CASSPSGLAGTYEQYF. The CDR3 region has the DNA TGTGCCAGCAGCCCCTCGGGGCTAGCGGGAACCTACGAGCAGTACTTC.

This chain links TRBV7-9 with TRBJ2-1, with 11 bases fitting TRBD1. The CDR3 has 16 residues. The junction had 10 bases not matched to a gene; V was cut back by 4 bases and J by 8 bases. The germline gives CDR1 SEHNR, CDR2 FQNEAQ (reference sequence). The CDR3 loop is CASSSEGQGAVDEQFF. The CDR3 DNA reads TGTGCCAGCAGCTCCGAAGGACAGGGGGCCGTGGATGAGCAGTTCTTC. Full variable domain (outside the CDR3, taken from reference TRBV7-9 and TRBJ2-1): DTGVSQNPRHKITKRGQNVTFRCDPISEHNRLYWYRQTLGQGPEFLTYFQNEAQLEKSRLLSDRFSAERPKGSFSTLEIQRTEQGDSAMYLCASSSEGQGAVDEQFFGPGTRLTVL.

V gene TRBV5-3 combines with J gene TRBJ2-7; TRBD2 is a possible D gene (5 bases). TRBV5-3 is an ORF; its function is uncertain. Trimming pared 2 bases from V and 1 base from J, leaving 7 bases between. The CDR3 is 13 residues long. The CDR3: CARSLPGSYEQYF. The CDR3 coding sequence is TGTGCCAGAAGCTTACCGGGGTCCTACGAGCAGTACTTC.

This chain links TRBV4-1 with TRBJ2-1; D not certain. Per germline, CDR1 MGHRA and CDR2 YSYEKL. V dropped 0 bases and J dropped 3 bases, with 9 bases sitting between them. The CDR3 is made up of 15 amino acids. CDR3 DNA sequence: TGCGCCAGCAGCCAAGAGGACCGGAACTACAATGAGCAGTTCTTC. It is translated as CASSQEDRNYNEQFF.

This rearrangement joins TRBV19 to TRBJ1-5; D ambiguous. V lost 4 bases to trimming and J lost 5 bases, with 9 bases between them. CDR1 and CDR2 from the germline V gene are LNHDA and SQIVND (reference sequence). CDR3 length: 13 amino acids. This CDR3 reads CASSKPEDQPQHF. The DNA of the CDR3 is TGTGCCAGTAGTAAGCCGGAAGATCAGCCCCAGCATTTT. The full variable domain, its missing parts supplied by reference TRBV19 and TRBJ1-5, is DGGITQSPKYLFRKEGQNVTLSCEQNLNHDAMYWYRQDPGQGLRLIYYSQIVNDFQKGDIAEGYSVSREKKESFPLTVTSAQKNPTAFYLCASSKPEDQPQHFGDGTRLSIL.

The V call is TRBV13, the J call TRBJ2-5; TRBD1 agrees at 7 bases. The J call may be incorrect, as the DNA end agrees better with TRBJ2-7. Germline loops: CDR1 PRHDT, CDR2 FYEKMQ (reference sequence). This CDR3 is built from 15 residues. DNA of the CDR3: TGTGCCAGCAGCTCCGCGGCAGGGGGTCTCGGCGAGCAGTACTTC. It specifies CASSSAAGGLGEQYF.

This clone was observed at least ten times. V usage is TRBV5-1 and J usage is TRBJ2-7, with D possibly called TRBD1 or TRBD2 (5 bases each). Germline loops: CDR1 SGHRS, CDR2 YFSETQ. Trimming pared 0 bases from V and 5 bases from J, leaving 12 bases between. The CDR3 totals 14 residues. The CDR3 DNA is TGCGCCAGCAGCTTGGCCCCAGGGAGCGACGAGCAGTACTTC. Translated, it gives CASSLAPGSDEQYF.

This clone has a count of ten or more. The chain links TRBV19 to TRBJ1-5, with D hard to call. Germline V gene lookup returns CDR1 LNHDA and CDR2 SQIVND (reference sequence). The CDR3 covers 14 residues. Trimming took 6 bases from V and 2 from J, leaving 11 bases between them. CDR3 bases: TGTGCCAGTAGGAAAGGCTTAGGCAATCAGCCCCAGCATTTT. It yields the protein CASRKGLGNQPQHF.

J is TRBJ2-7 and V is TRBV7-2; weak D call: TRBD2 (6 bases). V lost 5 bases and J 0 bases, leaving 17 bases between the germline ends. This CDR3 comprises 16 residues. Germline V gene sequence: CDR1 SGHTA, CDR2 FQGNSA. DNA for the CDR3: TGTGCCAGCAGCGGACGCTTTGCGGGGAACTCCTACGAGCAGTACTTC. Translating it yields CASSGRFAGNSYEQYF.

The rearrangement joins TRBV2 to TRBJ1-2; D unresolved. The V and J ends lost 7 bases and 8 bases respectively, with 17 bases between them. In germline, CDR1 is SNHLY, CDR2 FYNNEI. The length of the CDR3 is 13 residues. DNA of the CDR3: TGTGCCAGCATCCCCCGGGGATGGAGGGGCTACACCTTC. This sequence encodes CASIPRGWRGYTF.

The rearrangement joins TRBV5-1 to TRBJ2-7, with TRBD2 matching 10 bases. The junction had 13 bases not matched to a gene; V was cut back by 4 bases and J by 0 bases. The V gene's germline CDR1 is SGHRS and CDR2 YFSETQ. This CDR3 has 18 amino acids. The CDR3 is CASSLRGSPSGSSYEQYF. The CDR3 nucleotides are TGCGCCAGCAGCCTCCGCGGCTCCCCTAGCGGGAGCTCCTACGAGCAGTACTTC.

The gene calls are TRBV28 and TRBJ2-7, with TRBD1 identical over 9 bases. CDR1 and CDR2 from the germline V gene are MDHEN and SYDVKM. The V gene end was trimmed by 2 bases and the J gene end by 6 bases; junction bases not matched to a gene: 2. CDR3 size: 13 residues. The CDR3 spells CASSLRQGGEQYF. As DNA, the CDR3 is TGTGCCAGCAGTTTAAGACAGGGGGGCGAGCAGTACTTC.

The chain combines TRBV11-2 with TRBJ2-2; D remains ambiguous. The CDR3 totals 14 residues. The V gene lost 5 bases and the J gene lost 8 bases, with 15 bases spanning the gap. Germline loops: CDR1 SGHAT, CDR2 FQNNGV. As DNA, the CDR3 is TGTGCCAGCAGCCGAGATTTTACGTCGGGGGAGCTGTTTTTT. It yields the protein CASSRDFTSGELFF.

The genes are TRBV28 and TRBJ1-5; D uncertain. Germline CDR1 and CDR2: MDHEN and SYDVKM. The CDR3 has 17 residues. V lost 1 base, J lost 0 bases, and 13 bases lay in between. The CDR3: CASSLYRAGFSNQPQHF. The CDR3 nucleotides read TGTGCCAGCAGTTTATATCGCGCGGGGTTTAGCAATCAGCCCCAGCATTTT.

This clone occurred a few times. The chain uses TRBV6-6 and TRBJ1-2; TRBD1 aligns across 11 bases. This CDR3 has 15 residues. CDR1 and CDR2 from the germline V gene are MNHNY and SVGAGI (reference sequence). Trimming cost V 2 bases and J 5 bases; bases outside gene matches: 4. The CDR3 here is CASSYIGTGGYGYTF. The CDR3 DNA follows: TGTGCCAGCAGTTACATCGGGACAGGGGGTTATGGCTACACCTTC.

This sequence joins TRBV27 and TRBJ2-7, with 10 bases matching TRBD2. The CDR3 extends over 15 amino acids. Germline assignment: CDR1 MNHEY and CDR2 SMNVEV (reference sequence). V trimming: 2 bases; J trimming: 4 bases; junction bases outside the gene matches: 5. In DNA form, the CDR3 reads TGTGCCAGCAGTTTAGGGCTAGCGGGAGTATACGAGCAGTACTTC. It codes for CASSLGLAGVYEQYF.

The chain links TRBV19 to TRBJ2-3; no firm D call. Germline V CDR1 and CDR2: LNHDA, SQIVND (reference sequence). The CDR3 is 13 amino acids. V was pared by 6 bases and J by 3 bases, with 10 bases between. The CDR3 DNA reads TGTGCCAGTAGCCCCAGGCAGACAGATACGCAGTATTTT. Its protein is CASSPRQTDTQYF.